The sequence of this T cell receptor beta chain was determined in a study of T-cell reconstitution after alpha-beta-depleted transplantation in children. TCRbeta library construction was performed incorporating unique molecular identifiers. MiXCR was run by TCRdb on the PCR reads, yielding one entry per CDR3 protein. The table records 780,000 or so distinct CDR3 sequences, approximately 15% of them present only once. Regarding the study as a whole: Fresh T-cell production supplied most of the T-cell counts and diversity seen one year after transplant. Two months or so post-transplant, alpha-beta T cells reportedly derived from several hundred expanded graft clones.

Of note for this clonotype: What it binds is not known.

This CDR3 comprises 17 residues. The trim removed 4 bases at V and 5 bases at J, leaving 11 bases unmatched. Per the germline V gene, CDR1 is SGHTA and CDR2 is FQGNSA. The chain has TRBV7-2 and TRBJ1-1; 12 bases agree with TRBD1. Material: PBMCs, mostly from graft donor cells, obtained 360 days after TCRalphabeta/CD19-depleted stem cell transplant. This sequence was found in a male patient between 5 and 17 years old who had a stem cell transplant for acute lymphoblastic leukemia, so the T cells may come from the graft donor. DNA of the CDR3: TGTGCCAGCAGCTCTAGGGGGGACAGGGGGCGTTGGACTGAAGCTTTCTTT. Translated, it gives CASSSRGDRGRWTEAFF.